This entry is about one T cell receptor beta chain. Its matching antigen is unknown. The sample comes from a study of T cells expressing NK-cell markers. Study-level background: Sorted CD3+CD56-NKG2C+, CD3+CD56+NKG2C- and CD3+CD56+NKG2C+ T cells were the source of the TCR beta repertoires. Study-wide findings and caveats: Topping the CD3+CD56-NKG2C+ fraction as well were these clonotypes, in a few donors. Dominant NKG2C+ clonotypes were found to form about 1.0-7.5% of CD8+ T cells in six donors.

Generation of TCR beta cDNA was performed by 5'RACE template switching incorporating UMIs. One entry per CDR3 protein, without DNA, is what TCRdb gives after re-calling the 5' RACE reads. The specimen's table records 550,000 to 600,000 distinct CDR3 sequences. The sequence was collected from a man aged 18 to 29 in good health. Material for sequencing was blood T cells: a sorted CD56 or NKG2C T cell subset, CD4+ or CD8+ T cells, or bulk PBMC T cells (not recorded which).

This chain's CDR3 is CASSQFGRLEDPLRSEQFF. The chain uses TRBV3-1 and TRBJ2-1; TCRdb names TRBD1, which stays unverified in the absence of DNA. The germline gives CDR1 LGHDT, CDR2 YNNKEL (reference sequence). The CDR3 has 19 amino acids.